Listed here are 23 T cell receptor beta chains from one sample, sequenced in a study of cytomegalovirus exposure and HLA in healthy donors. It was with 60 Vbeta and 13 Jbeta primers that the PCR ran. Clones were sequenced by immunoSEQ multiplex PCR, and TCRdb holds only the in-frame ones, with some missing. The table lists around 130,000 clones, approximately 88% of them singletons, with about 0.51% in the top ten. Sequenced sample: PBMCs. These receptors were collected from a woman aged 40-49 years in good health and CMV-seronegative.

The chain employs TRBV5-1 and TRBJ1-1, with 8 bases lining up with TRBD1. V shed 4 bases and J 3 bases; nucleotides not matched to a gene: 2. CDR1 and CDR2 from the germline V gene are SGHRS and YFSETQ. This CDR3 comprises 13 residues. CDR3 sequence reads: CASSKDRDTEAFF. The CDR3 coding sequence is TGCGCCAGCAGCAAGGACAGGGACACTGAAGCTTTCTTT.

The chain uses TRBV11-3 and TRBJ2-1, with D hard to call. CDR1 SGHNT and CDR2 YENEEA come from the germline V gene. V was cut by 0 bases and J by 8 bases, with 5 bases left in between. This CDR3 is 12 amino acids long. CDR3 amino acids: CASSLDRDEQFF. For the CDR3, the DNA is TGTGCCAGCAGCTTAGATCGGGATGAGCAGTTCTTC.

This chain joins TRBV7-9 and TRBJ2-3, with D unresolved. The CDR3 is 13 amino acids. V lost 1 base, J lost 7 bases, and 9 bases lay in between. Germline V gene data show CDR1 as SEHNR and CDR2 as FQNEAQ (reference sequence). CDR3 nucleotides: TGTGCCAGCAGCTTAGAATTAAGCTATACGCAGTATTTT. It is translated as CASSLELSYTQYF.

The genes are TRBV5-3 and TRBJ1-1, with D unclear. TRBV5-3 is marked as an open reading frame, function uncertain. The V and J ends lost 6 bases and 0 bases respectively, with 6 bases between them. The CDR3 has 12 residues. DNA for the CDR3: TGTGCCAGAAAGGCGGTGAACACTGAAGCTTTCTTT. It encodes CARKAVNTEAFF.

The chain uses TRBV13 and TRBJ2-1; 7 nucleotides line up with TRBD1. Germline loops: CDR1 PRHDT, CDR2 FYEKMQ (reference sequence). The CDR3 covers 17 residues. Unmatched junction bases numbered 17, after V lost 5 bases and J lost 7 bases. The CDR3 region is CASSQNLGVRGTNEQFF. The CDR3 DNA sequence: TGTGCCAGCAGCCAAAACCTGGGGGTCAGGGGGACGAATGAGCAGTTCTTC.

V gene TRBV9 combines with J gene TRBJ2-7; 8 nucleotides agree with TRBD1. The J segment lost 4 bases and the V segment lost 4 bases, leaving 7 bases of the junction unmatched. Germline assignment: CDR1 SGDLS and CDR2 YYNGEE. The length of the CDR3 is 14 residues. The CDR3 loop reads CASSPGQGLYEQYF. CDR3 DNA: TGTGCCAGCAGCCCCGGACAGGGCTTGTACGAGCAGTACTTC.

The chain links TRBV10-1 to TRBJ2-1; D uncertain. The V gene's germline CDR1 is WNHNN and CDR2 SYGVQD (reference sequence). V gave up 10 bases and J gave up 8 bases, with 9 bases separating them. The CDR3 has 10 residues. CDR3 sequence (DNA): TGCGCCACTAGATTACATGAGCAGTTCTTC. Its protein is CATRLHEQFF.

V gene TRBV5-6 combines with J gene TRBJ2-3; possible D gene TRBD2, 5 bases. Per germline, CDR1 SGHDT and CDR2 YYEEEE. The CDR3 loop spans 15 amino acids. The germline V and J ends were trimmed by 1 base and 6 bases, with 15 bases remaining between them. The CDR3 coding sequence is TGTGCCAGCAGCTTGCGACCCAGCGGTGGTGATACGCAGTATTTT. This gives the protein CASSLRPSGGDTQYF.

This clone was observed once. Here the CDR3 DNA reads TGTGCCACCCAGCCCCTCGGACAGGCTCGGGGGGGCTACACCTTC. It translates to CATQPLGQARGGYTF. This rearrangement joins TRBV10-3 to TRBJ1-2; 7 positions match TRBD1. The junction had 19 bases not matched to a gene; V was cut back by 10 bases and J by 8 bases. The germline V gene encodes CDR1 ENHRY and CDR2 SYGVKD. This CDR3 is built from 15 residues.

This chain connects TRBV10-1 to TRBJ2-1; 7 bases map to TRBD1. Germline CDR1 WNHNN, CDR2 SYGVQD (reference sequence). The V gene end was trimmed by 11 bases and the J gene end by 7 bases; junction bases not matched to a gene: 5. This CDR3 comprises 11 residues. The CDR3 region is CAADRVNEQFF. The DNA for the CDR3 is TGCGCCGCAGACAGGGTGAATGAGCAGTTCTTC.

The CDR3 spells CASKGLAYLDEQFF. CDR3 nucleotide sequence: TGCGCCAGCAAAGGACTAGCTTATTTGGATGAGCAGTTCTTC. The chain links TRBV10-2 to TRBJ2-1; 8 nucleotides agree with TRBD2. The V gene end was trimmed by 7 bases and the J gene end by 8 bases; junction bases not matched to a gene: 10. This CDR3 is built from 14 residues. Germline CDR1 is WSHSY and CDR2 is SAAADI.

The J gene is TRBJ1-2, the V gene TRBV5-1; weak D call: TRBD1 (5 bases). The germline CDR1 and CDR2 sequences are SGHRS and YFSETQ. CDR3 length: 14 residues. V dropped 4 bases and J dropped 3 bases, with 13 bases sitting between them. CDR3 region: CASSRGPTDYGYTF. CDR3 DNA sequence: TGCGCCAGCAGCAGGGGCCCAACGGACTATGGCTACACCTTC.

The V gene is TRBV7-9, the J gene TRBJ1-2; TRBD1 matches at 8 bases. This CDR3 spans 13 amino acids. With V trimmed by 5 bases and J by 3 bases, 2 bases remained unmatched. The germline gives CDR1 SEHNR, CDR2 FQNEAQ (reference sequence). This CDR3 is CASSAGGDYGYTF. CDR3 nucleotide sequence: TGTGCCAGCAGCGCAGGGGGCGACTATGGCTACACCTTC. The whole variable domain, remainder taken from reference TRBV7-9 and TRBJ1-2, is DTGVSQNPRHKITKRGQNVTFRCDPISEHNRLYWYRQTLGQGPEFLTYFQNEAQLEKSRLLSDRFSAERPKGSFSTLEIQRTEQGDSAMYLCASSAGGDYGYTFGSGTRLTVV.

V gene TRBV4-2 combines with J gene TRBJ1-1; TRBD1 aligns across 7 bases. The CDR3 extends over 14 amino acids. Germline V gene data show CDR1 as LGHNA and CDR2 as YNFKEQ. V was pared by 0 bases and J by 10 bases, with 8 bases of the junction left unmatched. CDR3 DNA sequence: TGTGCCAGCAGCCAAGATCAGGGGGGACCCCCAGCTTTCTTT. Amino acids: CASSQDQGGPPAFF.

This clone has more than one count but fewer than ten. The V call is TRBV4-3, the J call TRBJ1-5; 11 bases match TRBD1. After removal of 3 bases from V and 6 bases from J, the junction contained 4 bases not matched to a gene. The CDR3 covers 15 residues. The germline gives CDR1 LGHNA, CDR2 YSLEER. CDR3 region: CASSQDRGLSQPQHF. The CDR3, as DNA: TGCGCCAGCAGCCAGGACAGGGGGCTGAGTCAGCCCCAGCATTTT.

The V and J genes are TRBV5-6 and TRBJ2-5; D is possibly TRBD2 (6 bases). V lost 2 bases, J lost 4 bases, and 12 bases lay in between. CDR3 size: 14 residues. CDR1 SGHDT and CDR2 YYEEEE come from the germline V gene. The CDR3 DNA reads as TGTGCCAGCAGCTTTCGGGGGATCGGAGAGACCCAGTACTTC. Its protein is CASSFRGIGETQYF. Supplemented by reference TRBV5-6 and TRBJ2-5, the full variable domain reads DAGVTQSPTHLIKTRGQQVTLRCSPKSGHDTVSWYQQALGQGPQFIFQYYEEEERQRGNFPDRFSGHQFPNYSSELNVNALLLGDSALYLCASSFRGIGETQYFGPGTRLLVL.

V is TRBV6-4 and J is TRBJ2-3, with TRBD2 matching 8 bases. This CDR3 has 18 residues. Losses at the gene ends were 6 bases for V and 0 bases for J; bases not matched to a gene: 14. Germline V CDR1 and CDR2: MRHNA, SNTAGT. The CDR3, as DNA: TGTGCCAGCAGACGAACTAGCGGTACAAGCTCTAGCACAGATACGCAGTATTTT. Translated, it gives CASRRTSGTSSSTDTQYF.

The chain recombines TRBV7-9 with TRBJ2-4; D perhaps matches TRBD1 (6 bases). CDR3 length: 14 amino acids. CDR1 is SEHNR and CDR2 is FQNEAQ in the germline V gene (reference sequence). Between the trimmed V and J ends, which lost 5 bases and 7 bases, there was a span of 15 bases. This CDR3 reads CASSLHGQPNIQYF. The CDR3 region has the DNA TGTGCCAGCAGCCTTCATGGACAGCCTAACATTCAGTACTTC. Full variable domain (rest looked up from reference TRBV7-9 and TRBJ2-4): DTGVSQNPRHKITKRGQNVTFRCDPISEHNRLYWYRQTLGQGPEFLTYFQNEAQLEKSRLLSDRFSAERPKGSFSTLEIQRTEQGDSAMYLCASSLHGQPNIQYFGAGTRLSVL.

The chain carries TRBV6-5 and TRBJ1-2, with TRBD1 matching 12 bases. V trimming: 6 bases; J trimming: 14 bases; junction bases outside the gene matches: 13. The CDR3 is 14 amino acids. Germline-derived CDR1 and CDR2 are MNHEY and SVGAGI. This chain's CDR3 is CASRPPGTGGEWTF. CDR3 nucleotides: TGTGCCAGCAGACCACCGGGGACAGGGGGCGAGTGGACCTTC.

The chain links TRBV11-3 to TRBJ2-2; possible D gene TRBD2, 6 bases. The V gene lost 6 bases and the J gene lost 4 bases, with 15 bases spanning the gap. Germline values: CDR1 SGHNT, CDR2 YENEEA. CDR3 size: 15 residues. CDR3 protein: CASSLAFRSTGELFF. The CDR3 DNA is TGTGCCAGCAGTCTAGCGTTTAGGTCCACCGGGGAGCTGTTTTTT.

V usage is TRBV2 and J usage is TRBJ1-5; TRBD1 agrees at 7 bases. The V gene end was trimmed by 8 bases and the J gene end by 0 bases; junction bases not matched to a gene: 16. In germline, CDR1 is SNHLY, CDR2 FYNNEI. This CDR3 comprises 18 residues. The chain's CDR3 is CASRLRRDSDHSNQPQHF. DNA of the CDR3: TGTGCCAGCCGCCTGCGCAGGGACAGCGACCATAGCAATCAGCCCCAGCATTTT.

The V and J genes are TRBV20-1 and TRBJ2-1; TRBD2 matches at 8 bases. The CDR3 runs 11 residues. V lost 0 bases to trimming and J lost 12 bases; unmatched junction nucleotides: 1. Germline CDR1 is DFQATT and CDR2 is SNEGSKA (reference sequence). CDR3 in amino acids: CSAREGLAQFF. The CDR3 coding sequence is TGCAGTGCTAGAGAAGGACTAGCGCAGTTCTTC.

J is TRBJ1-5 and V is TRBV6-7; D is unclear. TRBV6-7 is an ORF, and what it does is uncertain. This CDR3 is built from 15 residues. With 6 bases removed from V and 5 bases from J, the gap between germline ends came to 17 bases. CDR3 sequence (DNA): TGTGCCAGCAGCCGACTGAGGGTATCGGATCAGCCCCAGCATTTT. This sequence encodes CASSRLRVSDQPQHF.